Listed below are T cell receptor beta chains from one sample, sequenced in a study of blood T cell repertoires in COVID-19. Using immunoSEQ multiplex PCR, the repertoire was profiled, and TCRdb retains in-frame clones only, with some absent. The data contain roughly 330,000 clones, around nine tenths of them singletons. The specimen was PBMCs or T cells enriched from blood (not recorded which). Every receptor here comes from a woman between 25 and 40 years old who had recovered from COVID-19. Both conserved end residues are part of each CDR3. Fields, in order: D gene, J gene, V gene, clone size, CDR3 protein, CDR3 DNA. The D gene is left open where the match is weak. Expanded clones are given a class, and other clones once, few, many or no size at all.

NA | TRBJ2-1 | TRBV6-5 | NA | CASNPRATQRGFF | TGTGCCAGCAACCCCCGCGCGACTCAAAGGGGGTTCTTC
NA | TRBJ1-1 | TRBV6-5 | NA | CASSYWGGRLTEAFF | TGTGCCAGCAGTTACTGGGGGGGCCGTCTTACTGAAGCTTTCTTT
NA | TRBJ1-2 | TRBV7-9 | once | CASSLRQVYGYTF | TGTGCCAGCAGCTTAAGACAGGTCTATGGCTACACCTTC
TRBD1 | TRBJ1-1 | TRBV9 | NA | CASSTRTGGTEAFF | TGTGCCAGCAGCACCAGGACAGGGGGCACTGAAGCTTTCTTT
NA | TRBJ1-1 | TRBV16 | few | CASSQNRVRTEAFF | TGTGCCAGCAGCCAAAACAGAGTACGCACTGAAGCTTTCTTT
NA | TRBJ2-7 | TRBV11-2 | NA | CASSSAYEQYF | TGTGCCAGCAGCTCAGCCTACGAGCAGTACTTC
NA | TRBJ2-3 | TRBV7-8 | NA | CASNRSPTDTQYF | TGTGCCAGCAACCGTAGCCCCACAGATACGCAGTATTTT
NA | TRBJ1-6 | TRBV21-1 | NA | CASPTRRTPYNSPLHF | TGTGCCAGCCCAACTCGGCGGACACCCTATAATTCACCCCTCCACTTT
NA | TRBJ2-1 | TRBV2 | few | CASSSRLLGKDEQFF | TGTGCCAGCTCTAGCCGGCTATTGGGGAAGGATGAGCAGTTCTTC
NA | TRBJ2-1 | TRBV15 | NA | CATSRDLGLARTSYNEQFF | TGTGCCACCAGCAGAGATTTAGGGCTAGCACGAACATCCTACAATGAGCAGTTCTTC
TRBD2 | TRBJ2-3 | TRBV13 | NA | CASSLVAGGTTDTQYF | TGTGCCAGCAGCTTAGTGGCGGGGGGCACCACAGATACGCAGTATTTT
NA | TRBJ2-7 | TRBV5-1 | once | CASSLAEEQYF | TGCGCCAGCAGCTTGGCCGAGGAGCAGTACTTC
NA | TRBJ1-1 | TRBV5-5 | NA | CASSLVHLLTGIGNTEAFF | TGTGCCAGCAGCTTAGTCCACCTTCTTACAGGGATAGGGAACACTGAAGCTTTCTTT
TRBD2 | TRBJ2-1 | TRBV3-1/TRBV3-2 | once | CASSLSGGVHNEQFF | TGTGCCAGCAGCCTCAGCGGGGGGGTTCACAATGAGCAGTTCTTC
NA | TRBJ1-2 | TRBV27 | once | CASSLSGGRDGYTF | TGTGCCAGCAGTTTATCGGGAGGGAGGGATGGCTACACCTTC
NA | TRBJ2-7 | TRBV6-5 | NA | CASSPRTGYEQYF | TGTGCCAGCAGTCCCCGGACGGGGTACGAGCAGTACTTC
TRBD1 | TRBJ1-5 | TRBV4-1 | once | CASSQADRADQPQHF | TGCGCCAGCAGCCAAGCGGACAGGGCCGATCAGCCCCAGCATTTT
NA | TRBJ1-2 | TRBV4-2 | NA | CASSHSGNNYGYTF | TGTGCCAGCAGCCACTCGGGGAATAACTATGGCTACACCTTC
TRBD1 | TRBJ1-4 | TRBV24-1 | NA | CATTPPSGGNEKLFF | TGTGCCACCACTCCCCCGTCAGGGGGTAATGAAAAACTGTTTTTT
NA | TRBJ1-4 | TRBV5-1 | NA | CASSRGSVTNEKLFF | TGCGCCAGCAGCAGGGGGTCGGTAACTAATGAAAAACTGTTTTTT
NA | TRBJ1-6 | TRBV6-5 | NA | CASRSLGRWNSPLHF | TGTGCCAGCAGATCCCTGGGGAGATGGAATTCACCCCTCCACTTT
TRBD1 | TRBJ1-6 | TRBV6-5 | NA | CASSYRTGEVNSPLHF | TGTGCCAGCAGTTACCGGACAGGGGAAGTAAATTCACCCCTCCACTTT
NA | TRBJ1-2 | TRBV9 | NA | CASSVSGRAAYGYTF | TGTGCCAGCAGCGTATCTGGGCGGGCCGCCTATGGCTACACCTTC
NA | TRBJ1-2 | TRBV3-1/TRBV3-2 | NA | CASSQGGGYGYTF | TGTGCCAGCAGCCAAGGGGGGGGCTATGGCTACACCTTC
NA | TRBJ2-1 | TRBV7-3 | NA | CASSPRAGVSSYNEQFF | TGTGCCAGCAGCCCACGGGCCGGGGTGAGCTCCTACAATGAGCAGTTCTTC
TRBD1 | TRBJ2-1 | TRBV5-5 | NA | CASSGPTGANEQFF | TGTGCCAGCAGCGGACCGACAGGGGCGAATGAGCAGTTCTTC
TRBD1 | TRBJ2-2 | TRBV27 | NA | CASSMLRGITGGELFF | TGTGCCAGCAGTATGCTCAGGGGGATAACTGGCGGGGAGCTGTTTTTT
NA | TRBJ1-5 | TRBV6-5 | NA | CASTGAANQPQHF | TGTGCCAGCACCGGTGCGGCCAATCAGCCCCAGCATTTT
TRBD2 | TRBJ2-7 | TRBV7-2 | NA | CASSLGAGGVTYEQYF | TGTGCCAGCAGCTTAGGTGCCGGGGGGGTGACCTACGAGCAGTACTTC
TRBD1 | TRBJ1-1 | TRBV19 | NA | CASSTGTGGFGGTEAFF | TGTGCCAGTAGTACCGGGACAGGGGGGTTCGGAGGCACTGAAGCTTTCTTT
NA | TRBJ1-1 | TRBV9 | NA | CASSQEAGAKGGTEAFF | TGTGCCAGCAGCCAAGAAGCAGGGGCAAAGGGTGGCACTGAAGCTTTCTTT
TRBD1 | TRBJ2-7 | TRBV6-5 | few | CASSRKPGQPSEQYF | TGTGCCAGCAGCCGAAAACCGGGACAGCCTAGCGAGCAGTACTTC
TRBD1 | TRBJ1-5 | TRBV6-1 | NA | CASSGQGLTTNDPQHF | TGTGCCAGCAGTGGACAGGGGCTAACTACAAACGACCCCCAGCATTTT
NA | TRBJ1-6 | TRBV5-1 | NA | CASSLLGQGHYNSPLHF | TGCGCCAGCAGCTTGTTGGGGCAGGGACACTATAATTCACCCCTCCACTTT
TRBD1 | TRBJ1-1 | TRBV5-8 | NA | CASSGTGAATEAFF | TGTGCCAGCAGCGGCACAGGGGCGGCCACTGAAGCTTTCTTT
NA | TRBJ2-1 | TRBV4-3 | NA | CASSQSPGGTINEQFF | TGCGCCAGCAGCCAATCACCCGGGGGGACAATAAATGAGCAGTTCTTC
NA | TRBJ1-2 | TRBV15 | NA | CATSPVREYGYTF | TGTGCCACCAGTCCAGTGCGGGAGTATGGCTACACCTTC
NA | TRBJ1-2 | TRBV5-1 | NA | CASSGGNPGNGYTF | TGCGCCAGCTCGGGAGGCAATCCGGGGAATGGCTACACCTTC
NA | TRBJ1-4 | TRBV6-5 | NA | CASRERGEKLFF | TGTGCCAGCAGGGAGCGGGGTGAAAAACTGTTTTTT
TRBD1 | TRBJ2-2 | TRBV7-9 | NA | CASTKYGGTGPTGELFF | TGTGCCAGCACCAAATATGGGGGGACAGGGCCGACCGGGGAGCTGTTTTTT
NA | TRBJ1-5 | TRBV27 | NA | CASSLGGRGRPQHF | TGTGCCAGCAGTCTCGGGGGGCGAGGAAGGCCCCAGCATTTT
NA | TRBJ2-5 | TRBV7-9 | NA | CASSLASGQETQYF | TGTGCCAGCAGCTTAGCCTCGGGACAAGAGACCCAGTACTTC
NA | TRBJ1-2 | TRBV19 | NA | CASSMTEGYGYTF | TGTGCCAGTAGTATGACGGAGGGCTATGGCTACACCTTC
NA | TRBJ2-5 | TRBV6-5 | NA | CASTQGLQETQYF | TGTGCCAGCACCCAGGGCCTCCAAGAGACCCAGTACTTC
NA | TRBJ2-1 | TRBV27 | NA | CASSPLGVDEQFF | TGTGCCAGCAGTCCTCTCGGGGTCGATGAGCAGTTCTTC
NA | TRBJ1-4 | TRBV6-5 | NA | CASTTGTPTNEKLFF | TGTGCCAGCACCACCGGGACACCAACTAATGAAAAACTGTTTTTT
NA | TRBJ1-5 | TRBV25-1 | NA | CASSDRGSNQPQHF | TGTGCCAGCAGTGACAGGGGTAGCAATCAGCCCCAGCATTTT
NA | TRBJ2-3 | TRBV3-1/TRBV3-2 | NA | CASSHRDTQYF | TGTGCCAGCAGCCATCGAGATACGCAGTATTTT
TRBD1 | TRBJ2-7 | TRBV10-3 | NA | CAISESVTGGGEQYF | TGTGCCATCAGTGAGTCCGTAACAGGGGGTGGCGAGCAGTACTTC
TRBD1 | TRBJ1-3 | TRBV12-3/TRBV12-4 | NA | CASKTGAGNTIYF | TGTGCCAGCAAAACAGGGGCTGGAAACACCATATATTTT
NA | TRBJ2-1 | TRBV4-3 | NA | CASSPASGTYNEQFF | TGCGCCAGCAGCCCAGCGTCCGGGACCTACAATGAGCAGTTCTTC
TRBD2 | TRBJ2-3 | TRBV5-1 | NA | CASSLGSGGIFTDTQYF | TGCGCCAGCAGCTTGGGGAGCGGGGGGATTTTCACAGATACGCAGTATTTT
NA | TRBJ1-6 | TRBV10-3 | NA | CAISAGLLSPLHF | TGTGCCATCAGTGCCGGACTCTTGTCACCCCTCCACTTT
TRBD2 | TRBJ2-5 | TRBV30 | NA | CAWSRRGGVETQYF | TGTGCCTGGAGCCGGCGGGGAGGGGTGGAGACCCAGTACTTC
NA | TRBJ1-5 | TRBV27 | few | CASSPPGGQPQHF | TGTGCCAGCAGTCCCCCCGGAGGTCAGCCCCAGCATTTT
NA | TRBJ1-2 | TRBV5-6 | NA | CASRPTRGGGYGYTF | TGTGCCAGCAGGCCGACTAGGGGGGGCGGCTATGGCTACACCTTC
TRBD1 | TRBJ1-5 | TRBV2 | NA | CASSWGQSNQPQHF | TGTGCCAGCAGTTGGGGACAGAGCAATCAGCCCCAGCATTTT
NA | TRBJ1-2 | TRBV19 | NA | CATPGTGGNGYTF | TGTGCCACTCCCGGAACCGGCGGTAATGGCTACACCTTC